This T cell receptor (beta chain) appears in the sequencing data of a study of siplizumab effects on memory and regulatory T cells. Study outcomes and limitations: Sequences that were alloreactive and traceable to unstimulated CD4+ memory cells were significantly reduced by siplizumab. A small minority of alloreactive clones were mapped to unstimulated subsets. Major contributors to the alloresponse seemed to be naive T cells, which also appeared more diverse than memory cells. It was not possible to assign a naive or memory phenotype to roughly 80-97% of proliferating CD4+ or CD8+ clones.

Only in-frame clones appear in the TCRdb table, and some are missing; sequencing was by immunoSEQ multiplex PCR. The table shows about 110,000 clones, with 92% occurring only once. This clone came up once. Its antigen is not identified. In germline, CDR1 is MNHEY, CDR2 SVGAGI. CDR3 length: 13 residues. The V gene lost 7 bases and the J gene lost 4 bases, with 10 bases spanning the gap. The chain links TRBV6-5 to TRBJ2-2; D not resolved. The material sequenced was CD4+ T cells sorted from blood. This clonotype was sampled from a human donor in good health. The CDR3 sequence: CASTRGSTGELFF. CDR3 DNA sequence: TGTGCCAGCACTCGAGGCAGCACCGGGGAGCTGTTTTTT.